This TCR beta chain was sequenced for a study of neurological immune-mediated disorders. Germline CDR1 SGHRS, CDR2 YFSETQ. V was pared by 2 bases and J by 3 bases, with 2 bases of the junction left unmatched. The CDR3 has 15 amino acids. The unsorted libraries were produced from 2 million PBMCs held at -80 C. This clonotype has a count of ten or more. Using its own MiXCR run on the 5' RACE reads, TCRdb lists one record per CDR3 protein. The sample has fewer than 25,000 distinct CDR3 sequences; 8.5% to 12% are singletons. The TCR comes from a woman aged 60-75 years with HTLV-1-associated myelopathy (HAM/TSP). The rearrangement links TRBV5-1 to TRBJ2-2; TRBD1 aligns across 9 bases. Sequencing was done on a sample of PBMCs. The CDR3 DNA sequence: TGCGCCAGCAGCTTAAGGACAGGGGACACCGGGGAGCTGTTTTTT. Protein: CASSLRTGDTGELFF.